The source of this T cell receptor beta chain is a study of blood T cells in healthy people across ages. In the study overall: Roughly one uniquely barcoded beta molecule per two T cells was captured.

Findings and caveats of the study: Diversity estimates drawn from one million T cells were deemed underestimates.

The germline CDR1 and CDR2 sequences are MNHEY and SMNVEV (reference sequence). This CDR3 comprises 13 residues. Trimming removed 2 bases from V and 4 bases from J, with 8 bases in between. The people who gave samples were healthy Caucasians from Russia, aged roughly 6 to 100. Sample-barcoded 5' priming and a J-beta primer mix drove a second PCR of roughly 7 to 11 cycles. From the 5' RACE reads, TCRdb called clonotypes with MiXCR, one entry per CDR3 protein. The data contain 1.5 million to 2 million distinct CDR3 sequences, about two fifths of them singletons. This clonotype was seen ten or more times. Its antigen is unidentified.

This TCR was recovered from a human donor in good health. This chain links TRBV27 with TRBJ2-5; no firm D call. The material sequenced was blood. The CDR3 spells CASSLLPPETQYF. The DNA for the CDR3 is TGTGCCAGCAGTTTACTCCCCCCAGAGACCCAGTACTTC.